This is a list of T cell receptor beta chains from one sample in a study of neurological immune-mediated disorders. TCRdb recomputed calls from the 5' RACE reads with MiXCR, one row per CDR3 protein. The sample contains 60,000 or so distinct CDR3 sequences, about an eighth of which appear only once. The sequencing input was PBMCs. These receptors all stem from a man aged 55 to 70 in good health. The CDR3 runs from the conserved cysteine through the conserved F or W. The D gene is left open where the match is weak. Clone size is shown for a subset of rows, as once, few, many or a class of expanded clone.

d_gene | abundance | j_gene | v_gene | CDR3aa
TRBD2 | many | TRBJ2-2 | TRBV7-8 | CASSLARGDTGELFF
TRBD2 | few | TRBJ2-1 | TRBV6-6 | CASSVQRGGIGHEQFF
TRBD1 | many | TRBJ1-1 | TRBV7-2 | CASSGPTGGLTEAFF
. | many | TRBJ2-5 | TRBV4-2 | CASSQERNREETQYF
. | many | TRBJ2-1 | TRBV5-6 | CASSLQDRGQFF
TRBD1 | many | TRBJ2-5 | TRBV5-5 | CASSGGQWQETQYF
. | many | TRBJ1-2 | TRBV20-1 | CSARDGDPAGYTF
TRBD2 | few | TRBJ2-3 | TRBV3-1 | CASSQDPREGADTQYF
. | many | TRBJ2-7 | TRBV4-3 | CASSQDATAYEQYF
TRBD1 | many | TRBJ1-2 | TRBV6-5 | CASRSGTAYASYTF
. | many | TRBJ1-1 | TRBV20-1 | CSARAPGQSNTEAFF
. | many | TRBJ2-6 | TRBV20-1 | CSAGGGHEANVLTF
. | many | TRBJ1-5 | TRBV29-1 | CSVGTAFNQPQHF
. | many | TRBJ2-2 | TRBV7-9 | CASSSTYTGELFF
TRBD1 | . | TRBJ2-4 | TRBV30 | CAWNRGGLNIQYF
. | many | TRBJ1-5 | TRBV20-1 | CSARGTARGPQHF
. | few | TRBJ1-1 | TRBV20-1 | CSATDKHGAFF
TRBD1 | many | TRBJ1-2 | TRBV5-6 | CASSFTGGRGYTF
TRBD1 | many | TRBJ2-1 | TRBV7-2 | CASSLGTGGNEQFF
. | many | TRBJ1-2 | TRBV6-2/TRBV6-3 | CASSAGLRGNYGYTF
. | many | TRBJ2-6 | TRBV27 | CASSLKGANVLTF
. | few | TRBJ1-1 | TRBV20-1 | CSAREREVAGSAMNTEAFF
TRBD1 | . | TRBJ1-4 | TRBV3-1 | CASSLPGGGNEKLFF
. | many | TRBJ1-1 | TRBV7-2 | CASSPLGGTEAFF